These T cell receptor beta chains were read from a single sample in a study of blood T cell repertoires in COVID-19. This table comes from immunoSEQ multiplex PCR, and its TCRdb copy is limited to in-frame clones, with some not included. The table lists some 260,000 clones, approximately 89% of them singletons. Sequencing was carried out using peripheral blood. The receptor source for this set is a woman between 70 and 85 years old with COVID-19, enrolled during active disease. Each CDR3 is given without its conserved first and last residue. A D gene is named only where the DNA matches it firmly.

cdr3_aa d_call j_call v_call
ASSLSGSDTQY NA TRBJ2-3 TRBV5-1
ASTEYNEQF NA TRBJ2-1 TRBV19
ATARVAGGEQF TRBD2 TRBJ2-1 TRBV6-4
ASSRRTSGRDEQF TRBD2 TRBJ2-1 TRBV7-7
ASSSGQGTVHQPQH TRBD1 TRBJ1-5 TRBV9
ASSREHEQF NA TRBJ2-1 TRBV11-3
ASSLSTSSGELF TRBD2 TRBJ2-2 TRBV7-3
ATSTANTGELF NA TRBJ2-2 TRBV15
ASSLAGRGNTEAF NA TRBJ1-1 TRBV5-1
ASSFYRDRARGNYGYT TRBD1 TRBJ1-2 TRBV7-9
ASSYKGSGSTGELF NA TRBJ2-2 TRBV6-5
ASSLAGLSVH NA TRBJ1-6 TRBV13
ASSLDRGRRGYT TRBD1 TRBJ1-2 TRBV5-1
ARSFRAGEY NA TRBJ2-3 TRBV5-3
ASSPPSTDTQY NA TRBJ2-3 TRBV5-4
ASSRGQLDEQY NA TRBJ2-7 TRBV11-3
AITAGDYNSPLH NA TRBJ1-6 TRBV10-3
ATSSPLGNTIY NA TRBJ1-3 TRBV15
ASSEVRGSPLH NA TRBJ1-6 TRBV2
ASSSRESNTEAF NA TRBJ1-1 TRBV19
ASSATGQPI TRBD1 TRBJ1-2 TRBV7-2
AISGGQGKYEQY TRBD1 TRBJ2-7 TRBV10-3
ASSSGTGVGTDTQY TRBD1 TRBJ2-3 TRBV6-2/TRBV6-3
ASSQDSGEGETQY TRBD2 TRBJ2-5 TRBV4-3
ASSSNNEQF NA TRBJ2-1 TRBV5-1
AIGLREGDTDTQY TRBD2 TRBJ2-3 TRBV10-3
ASSPMGATDTQY NA TRBJ2-3 TRBV7-9
ASSSTSGIYNEQF TRBD2 TRBJ2-1 TRBV7-2
ASSPRDRVRGYT TRBD1 TRBJ1-2 TRBV7-9
ASSLRTRVDNEQF NA TRBJ2-1 TRBV11-3
ASSQGQFQETQY NA TRBJ2-5 TRBV14
ASSFPNPGAYGYT NA TRBJ1-2 TRBV7-9
AWSPAGLENTIY NA TRBJ1-3 TRBV30
AWNVGSTLGNEKLF NA TRBJ1-4 TRBV30
SVDGSGRETQY TRBD2 TRBJ2-5 TRBV29-1
ASTTSGSGVLTGELF TRBD2 TRBJ2-2 TRBV5-1
ASSLLGTSGNYNEQF TRBD2 TRBJ2-1 TRBV9
ASSQDLTSGSLMEWAKNIQY TRBD2 TRBJ2-4 TRBV4-2
ASSLTQTRETQY NA TRBJ2-5 TRBV28
ASTPTLGIQPQH NA TRBJ1-5 TRBV28
ASSASGRAGELF TRBD2 TRBJ2-2 TRBV2
ASSQAGTGLSYGYT TRBD1 TRBJ1-2 TRBV3-1/TRBV3-2
ASSQDQASGSYEQY TRBD2 TRBJ2-7 TRBV4-3
ASSISRGQGADGYT TRBD1 TRBJ1-2 TRBV19
AWSVDRGLEQY TRBD1 TRBJ2-7 TRBV30
ASGGMGQGFYEQY TRBD1 TRBJ2-7 TRBV2
ASSDRLAFVYEQY NA TRBJ2-7 TRBV25-1
ASSPFMEADYGYT NA TRBJ1-2 TRBV18
ASSYPQALNEQY NA TRBJ2-7 TRBV6-2/TRBV6-3
ASSIDTERNSPLH NA TRBJ1-6 TRBV19
ASNIIGETQY NA TRBJ2-5 TRBV5-1
ASSVLGDQPQH NA TRBJ1-5 TRBV18
ASSYPEQEYSNQPQH NA TRBJ1-5 TRBV6-2/TRBV6-3
AIRAGTSGSFTGELF TRBD2 TRBJ2-2 TRBV10-3
ASSFGQADTQY TRBD1 TRBJ2-3 TRBV7-3
AVGTGYEQY TRBD1 TRBJ2-7 TRBV7-9
ASSIGTGTSGNTIY TRBD1 TRBJ1-3 TRBV19
ASGKAGGTYGYT TRBD1 TRBJ1-2 TRBV6-5
AWTLGRGDNEQF NA TRBJ2-1 TRBV30